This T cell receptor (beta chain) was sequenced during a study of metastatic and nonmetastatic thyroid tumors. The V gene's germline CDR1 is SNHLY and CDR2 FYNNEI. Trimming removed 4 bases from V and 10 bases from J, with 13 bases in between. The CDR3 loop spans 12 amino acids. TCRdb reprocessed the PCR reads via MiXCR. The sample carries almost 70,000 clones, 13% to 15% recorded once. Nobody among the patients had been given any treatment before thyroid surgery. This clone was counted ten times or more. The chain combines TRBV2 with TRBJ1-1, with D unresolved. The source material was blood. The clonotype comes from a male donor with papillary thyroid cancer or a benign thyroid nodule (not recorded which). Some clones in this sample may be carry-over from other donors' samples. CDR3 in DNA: TGTGCCAGCAGTGGGTATTTACCCAGAGCTTTCTTT. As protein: CASSGYLPRAFF.